Listed here are 29 T cell receptor beta chains from one sample, sequenced in a study of T cell changes during pregnancy in multiple sclerosis. Only in-frame clones appear in the TCRdb table, and some are missing; sequencing was by immunoSEQ multiplex PCR. The data hold 65,000 to 70,000 clones, with 91% observed a single time. The sample here was peripheral blood, taken in the first trimester of pregnancy. These TCRs come from a female donor with multiple sclerosis, enrolled in a pregnancy study.

The chain recombines TRBV6-1 with TRBJ2-7; 10 bases map to TRBD1. The CDR3 consists of 14 residues. Germline lookup yields CDR1 MNHNS and CDR2 SASEGT. V lost 3 bases to trimming and J lost 7 bases; unmatched junction nucleotides: 6. The CDR3 region is CASSDRTGGREQYF. The CDR3 DNA reads TGTGCCAGCAGTGACAGGACAGGGGGACGGGAGCAGTACTTC.

The genes are TRBV7-3 and TRBJ2-1; TRBD2 matches at 12 bases. The CDR3 has 15 residues. V lost 5 bases, J lost 6 bases, and 5 bases stayed unmatched. Germline CDR1 is SGHTA and CDR2 is FQGTGA. Written as DNA, the CDR3 is TGTGCCAGCAGCCGGACTAGCGGGAACCTCAATGAGCAGTTCTTC. It is translated as CASSRTSGNLNEQFF.

The rearrangement links TRBV10-3 to TRBJ2-2, with D possibly TRBD2 on 5 matching bases. Germline V gives CDR1 ENHRY, CDR2 SYGVKD. V was trimmed by 8 bases and J by 7 bases, leaving 23 bases between them. The length of the CDR3 is 16 residues. CDR3 loop: CAILRAATTEGGELFF. The CDR3 DNA follows: TGTGCCATCTTAAGGGCCGCGACTACTGAGGGCGGGGAGCTGTTTTTT.

This chain connects TRBV19 to TRBJ2-2; the match to TRBD2 covers 9 bases. The CDR3 covers 17 residues. Trimming at V came to 4 bases and at J to 2 bases, leaving 8 bases not matched to a gene. Germline-derived CDR1 and CDR2 are LNHDA and SQIVND (reference sequence). The DNA of the CDR3 is TGTGCCAGTAGTACCCTAGCGGGAAGGTCCAACACCGGGGAGCTGTTTTTT. It translates to CASSTLAGRSNTGELFF.

This clone has just one count. This chain joins TRBV5-6 and TRBJ1-4, with D maybe TRBD1 (5 bases). The CDR3 loop spans 16 amino acids. With 5 bases removed from V and 0 bases from J, the gap between germline ends came to 14 bases. The germline gives CDR1 SGHDT, CDR2 YYEEEE. The CDR3 is CASRVGLQSTNEKLFF. The CDR3 DNA reads as TGTGCCAGCAGGGTGGGACTGCAGTCAACTAATGAAAAACTGTTTTTT.

The rearrangement joins TRBV5-6 to TRBJ2-1; TRBD1 might be the D (6 bases). The CDR3 is 11 residues long. Germline V lookup: CDR1 SGHDT, CDR2 YYEEEE. The germline V and J ends were trimmed by 1 base and 14 bases, with 10 bases remaining between them. CDR3 amino acids: CASSLNRVEFF. In DNA, the CDR3 is TGTGCCAGCAGCTTGAACAGGGTAGAGTTCTTC.

The chain is built from TRBV2 and TRBJ2-1; the D gene is possibly TRBD2 (7 bases). V shed 3 bases and J shed 7 bases, with 19 bases lying between them. From germline, CDR1 is SNHLY and CDR2 FYNNEI. The CDR3 is made up of 16 amino acids. The CDR3 protein is CASSDIGGGIVNEQFF. CDR3 coding DNA: TGTGCCAGCAGTGATATAGGCGGGGGCATAGTGAATGAGCAGTTCTTC.

The chain recombines TRBV5-1 with TRBJ1-6, with TRBD1 identical over 7 bases. V shed 4 bases, J shed 10 bases, and the junction held 5 bases outside the gene matches. Germline assignment: CDR1 SGHRS and CDR2 YFSETQ. This CDR3 region has 13 residues. The CDR3 sequence: CASSGGQNSPLHF. CDR3 nucleotide sequence: TGCGCCAGCAGCGGGGGACAGAACTCACCCCTCCACTTT.

J is TRBJ2-7 and V is TRBV27; a possible D gene is TRBD1 (6 bases). The germline V gene encodes CDR1 MNHEY and CDR2 SMNVEV (reference sequence). V lost 0 bases to trimming and J lost 2 bases, with 14 bases between them. The CDR3 extends over 16 amino acids. The CDR3 DNA sequence: TGTGCCAGCAGTTTATCGGCCAGGGGAATTGCCTACGAGCAGTACTTC. Translated, it gives CASSLSARGIAYEQYF.

The V gene is TRBV9, the J gene TRBJ1-2, with 7 bases matching TRBD1. V shed 3 bases and J 4 bases; nucleotides not matched to a gene: 3. The CDR3 length is 13 residues. The germline V gene encodes CDR1 SGDLS and CDR2 YYNGEE. CDR3 nucleotide sequence: TGTGCCAGCAGCGCAGGGGGGACCTATGGCTACACCTTC. This sequence encodes CASSAGGTYGYTF.

V and J are TRBV28 and TRBJ1-1, with TRBD1 matching over 9 bases. The V gene end was trimmed by 3 bases and the J gene end by 6 bases; junction bases not matched to a gene: 5. The CDR3 has 14 residues. CDR1 and CDR2 from the germline V gene are MDHEN and SYDVKM. CDR3 DNA: TGTGCCAGCAGTTTTGGGACAGGGCAGTCTGAAGCTTTCTTT. Translated: CASSFGTGQSEAFF.

The chain uses TRBV14 and TRBJ2-7; 10 bases align to TRBD2. Looked up from germline, CDR1 is SGHDN and CDR2 is FVKESK. Trimming cost V 5 bases and J 0 bases; bases outside gene matches: 7. The length of the CDR3 is 16 residues. The CDR3 region has the DNA TGTGCCAGCAGCGGAGAGACTAGCGGGCACTCCTACGAGCAGTACTTC. Translation: CASSGETSGHSYEQYF.

This clone showed up just once. This chain connects TRBV10-1 to TRBJ2-3; 11 bases agree with TRBD1. Germline assignment: CDR1 WNHNN and CDR2 SYGVQD (reference sequence). CDR3 size: 15 residues. The junction had 4 bases not matched to a gene; V was cut back by 4 bases and J by 4 bases. CDR3 DNA sequence: TGCGCCAGCAGTGGGACAGGGGGCCCGGCAGATACGCAGTATTTT. Translation: CASSGTGGPADTQYF.

This chain uses TRBV7-3 with TRBJ2-2; 7 bases align to TRBD1. Trimming took 1 base from V and 7 from J; bases not matched to a gene: 3. The CDR3 has 14 residues. Germline V gives CDR1 SGHTA, CDR2 FQGTGA. CDR3 loop: CASSLMRGHGELFF. CDR3 sequence (DNA): TGTGCCAGCAGCTTAATGAGGGGGCACGGGGAGCTGTTTTTT.

The chain carries TRBV7-9 and TRBJ2-5; D is possibly TRBD2 (5 bases). The CDR3 has 13 residues. The germline V and J ends were trimmed by 0 bases and 5 bases, with 7 bases remaining between them. In germline, CDR1 is SEHNR, CDR2 FQNEAQ (reference sequence). The DNA of the CDR3 is TGTGCCAGCAGCTTAGCGAGGGAGGAGACCCAGTACTTC. Protein product: CASSLAREETQYF.

The genes are TRBV18 and TRBJ2-7; 9 nucleotides match TRBD1. This CDR3 spans 15 amino acids. Germline assignment: CDR1 KGHSH and CDR2 LQKENI. V dropped 4 bases and J dropped 4; count of bases not matched to a gene: 8. The CDR3 here is CASSLKSGQGYEQYF. CDR3 nucleotide sequence: TGTGCCAGCTCACTTAAGTCGGGACAGGGATACGAGCAGTACTTC.

This clone was seen just once. The genes are TRBV5-4 and TRBJ2-3; TRBD2 matches 12 bases. The germline V gene has CDR1 SGHNT and CDR2 YYREEE (reference sequence). The V segment lost 1 base and the J segment 2 bases; nucleotides outside the gene matches: 2. The CDR3 runs to 16 residues. Here the CDR3 reads CASSLRLAGDTDTQYF. DNA of the CDR3: TGTGCCAGCAGCTTGAGACTAGCGGGGGACACAGATACGCAGTATTTT.

This rearrangement joins TRBV9 to TRBJ2-2; a weak D match, TRBD1 (6 bases). CDR3 size: 13 residues. Trimming took 5 bases from V and 2 from J, leaving 7 bases between them. CDR1 SGDLS and CDR2 YYNGEE come from the germline V gene. The CDR3 DNA is TGTGCCAGCAGACAGGGAAACACCGGGGAGCTGTTTTTT. As protein: CASRQGNTGELFF. The whole variable domain, filled in from reference TRBV9 and TRBJ2-2, reads DSGVTQTPKHLITATGQRVTLRCSPRSGDLSVYWYQQSLDQGLQFLIQYYNGEERAKGNILERFSAQQFPDLHSELNLSSLELGDSALYFCASRQGNTGELFFGEGSRLTVL.

The V call is TRBV6-5, the J call TRBJ2-2; 11 nucleotides line up with TRBD2. The CDR3 spans 16 residues. CDR1 is MNHEY and CDR2 is SVGAGI in the germline V gene. V lost 2 bases and J lost 4; bases outside the gene matches: 3. This CDR3 is CASSYRLAGTTGELFF. CDR3 DNA sequence: TGTGCCAGCAGTTACAGACTAGCGGGGACCACCGGGGAGCTGTTTTTT.

This clone was counted once. The chain is built from TRBV7-9 and TRBJ1-4; D gene uncertain. Germline V lookup: CDR1 SEHNR, CDR2 FQNEAQ (reference sequence). This CDR3 region has 13 residues. With 3 bases removed from V and 6 bases from J, the gap between germline ends came to 8 bases. CDR3 nucleotide sequence: TGTGCCAGCAGCTTCGGGAGGGATGAAAAACTGTTTTTT. This encodes CASSFGRDEKLFF.

The rearrangement uses TRBV6-5 and TRBJ2-7; TRBD1 agrees at 8 bases. This CDR3 is built from 14 residues. Germline CDR1 and CDR2: MNHEY and SVGAGI. J was trimmed by 5 bases and V by 2 bases; bases with no gene match: 5. The CDR3 loop reads CASSYKDRVNEQYF. CDR3 DNA sequence: TGTGCCAGCAGTTACAAGGACAGGGTGAACGAGCAGTACTTC.

The V and J genes are TRBV9 and TRBJ2-3; TRBD1 aligns across 9 bases. With 3 bases clipped from V and 2 bases from J, the junction kept 7 bases outside the gene matches. This CDR3 spans 16 amino acids. Germline loops: CDR1 SGDLS, CDR2 YYNGEE. The CDR3 DNA reads as TGTGCCAGCAGCGCCACGGACAGGGGTTCCACAGATACGCAGTATTTT. This sequence encodes CASSATDRGSTDTQYF.

The rearrangement joins TRBV5-1 to TRBJ2-2, with D tentatively TRBD1 (5 bases). CDR3 length: 15 amino acids. V lost 3 bases and J 6 bases, leaving 15 bases between the germline ends. Germline values: CDR1 SGHRS, CDR2 YFSETQ. Written as DNA, the CDR3 is TGCGCCAGCAGCTCCTACTCAGGGTCCGCCGGGGAGCTGTTTTTT. Translated: CASSSYSGSAGELFF.

The J gene is TRBJ1-5, the V gene TRBV19; no clear D gene. Trimming took off 6 bases at V and 0 bases at J, with 12 bases between the two ends. The CDR3 has 15 amino acids. CDR1 and CDR2 from the germline V gene are LNHDA and SQIVND (reference sequence). The CDR3 DNA follows: TGTGCCAGTAGGGTTGTACTTTATAGCAATCAGCCCCAGCATTTT. It yields the protein CASRVVLYSNQPQHF.

This sequence joins TRBV5-1 and TRBJ1-5, with D hard to call. In germline, CDR1 is SGHRS, CDR2 YFSETQ. There are 14 residues in the CDR3. The V end was cut by 1 base, the J end by 6 bases, with 11 bases between. This CDR3 is CASSLTASGQPQHF. DNA of the CDR3: TGCGCCAGCAGCTTGACCGCCAGTGGTCAGCCCCAGCATTTT.

The chain couples TRBV19 to TRBJ1-5; no reliable D call. V was pared by 2 bases and J by 3 bases, with 5 bases between. CDR1 is LNHDA, CDR2 SQIVND, per germline (reference sequence). This CDR3 spans 13 amino acids. CDR3 region: CASSISDNQPQHF. As DNA, the CDR3 is TGTGCCAGTAGTATATCAGACAATCAGCCCCAGCATTTT.

The chain combines TRBV21-1 with TRBJ2-7; TRBD1 is the table's D call and was not checked against the DNA. TRBV21-1 is a pseudogene segment. This CDR3 is 15 amino acids long. The CDR3 DNA reads as TGTGCCAGCAGCAAAAGCACAGGGAAAGTAAACGAGCAGTACTTC. Protein: CASSKSTGKVNEQYF.

The J gene is TRBJ2-1, the V gene TRBV6-5; TRBD1 matches at 9 bases. CDR1 and CDR2 from the germline V gene are MNHEY and SVGAGI. The CDR3 is made up of 16 amino acids. Losses at the gene ends were 3 bases for V and 5 bases for J; bases not matched to a gene: 8. In nucleotides, the CDR3 is TGTGCCAGCAGTTATGGTACTGGGACAGGGAACAATGAGCAGTTCTTC. Amino acids: CASSYGTGTGNNEQFF.

The V gene is TRBV5-1, the J gene TRBJ1-2; 7 bases align to TRBD1. J gave up 1 base and V 0 bases, and 12 bases lay outside the gene matches. Germline values: CDR1 SGHRS, CDR2 YFSETQ. The CDR3 contains 18 residues. The CDR3 region has the DNA TGCGCCAGCAGCTTGGCGGCCCCGGGACAGAAAGTTAACTATGGCTACACCTTC. It translates to CASSLAAPGQKVNYGYTF.